Following are 25 T cell receptor beta chains from one sample sequenced in a study of identical twins. A single record per CDR3 protein comes from TCRdb applying MiXCR to the 5' RACE reads. The table lists 1.5 million or so distinct CDR3 sequences, about 32% of them singletons. Sample: cord blood. Source of these receptors: a newborn girl in good health.

This clonotype turned up a few times. The CDR3 is CACGLAQSPLGTDTQYF. CDR3 DNA sequence: TGCGCCTGCGGACTAGCCCAATCTCCACTCGGCACAGATACGCAGTATTTT. The chain is built from TRBV5-1 and TRBJ2-3; 8 nucleotides match TRBD2. The germline V gene has CDR1 SGHRS and CDR2 YFSETQ. After removal of 10 bases from V and 1 base from J, the junction contained 17 bases not matched to a gene. The CDR3 covers 17 residues.

The V gene is TRBV9, the J gene TRBJ1-2, with D possibly being TRBD1 (5 bases). This CDR3 is 18 amino acids long. V was clipped by 3 bases and J by 3 bases, with 24 bases between them. Germline V lookup: CDR1 SGDLS, CDR2 YYNGEE. The CDR3 loop is CASSAGTAVAMGDYGYTF. The CDR3 coding sequence is TGTGCCAGCAGCGCCGGGACCGCGGTTGCCATGGGTGACTATGGCTACACCTTC.

This clonotype turned up a few times. The chain employs TRBV12-3 or TRBV12-4 and TRBJ1-4; tentatively, D is TRBD1 (6 bases). Trimming stripped 1 base from V and 8 bases from J, with 11 bases between. The CDR3 has 14 amino acids. For the CDR3, the DNA is TGTGCCAGCAGTTTAGTGACAGGAGACGAAAAACTGTTTTTT. The encoded protein is CASSLVTGDEKLFF.

The chain has TRBV5-1 and TRBJ2-5; 9 bases line up with TRBD1. Germline CDR1 reads SGHRS; CDR2 reads YFSETQ. The CDR3 loop spans 16 amino acids. After removal of 2 bases from V and 1 base from J, the junction contained 6 bases not matched to a gene. CDR3 loop: CASSLSGTGSQETQYF. CDR3 nucleotide sequence: TGCGCCAGCAGCTTATCCGGGACAGGGAGCCAAGAGACCCAGTACTTC. Combining the CDR3 with reference TRBV5-1 and TRBJ2-5 gives the whole variable domain KAGVTQTPRYLIKTRGQQVTLSCSPISGHRSVSWYQQTPGQGLQFLFEYFSETQRNKGNFPGRFSGRQFSNSRSEMNVSTLELGDSALYLCASSLSGTGSQETQYFGPGTRLLVL.

The sample holds a few counts of this clonotype. V is TRBV27 and J is TRBJ2-7, with TRBD2 identical over 8 bases. Per the germline V gene, CDR1 is MNHEY and CDR2 is SMNVEV (reference sequence). J gave up 0 bases and V 5 bases, and 3 bases lay outside the gene matches. The CDR3 is made up of 14 amino acids. CDR3 nucleotide sequence: TGTGCCAGCAGTCGGACTAGCCACTCCTACGAGCAGTACTTC. Translation: CASSRTSHSYEQYF.

This clonotype was recorded a few times. The rearrangement joins TRBV2 to TRBJ1-6; no reliable D call. V gave up 5 bases and J gave up 0 bases, with 8 bases separating them. The CDR3 length is 15 residues. Germline CDR1 reads SNHLY; CDR2 reads FYNNEI. The CDR3 DNA sequence: TGTGCCAGCAGTTACGGGAGCTCCTATAATTCACCCCTCCACTTT. This gives the protein CASSYGSSYNSPLHF.

The V call is TRBV12-3 or TRBV12-4, the J call TRBJ1-5, with D unclear. CDR3 length equals 13 residues. V lost 1 base to trimming and J lost 6 bases, with 7 bases between them. CDR3 bases: TGTGCCAGCAGTTTAGACGGGAGTCAGCCCCAGCATTTT. Translation: CASSLDGSQPQHF.

V gene TRBV20-1 combines with J gene TRBJ1-4; D is uncertain. Trimming pared 1 base from V and 4 bases from J, leaving 10 bases between. The V gene's germline CDR1 is DFQATT and CDR2 SNEGSKA (reference sequence). The CDR3 runs 14 residues. CDR3 coding DNA: TGCAGTGCTAGAGTTCAGGCGCTTAATGAAAAACTGTTTTTT. Protein product: CSARVQALNEKLFF.

This clonotype turned up a few times. The chain links TRBV27 to TRBJ2-1; D ambiguous. V was pared by 2 bases and J by 6 bases, with 20 bases between. The CDR3 has 17 amino acids. Per germline, CDR1 MNHEY and CDR2 SMNVEV (reference sequence). Here the CDR3 reads CASSLGDWVRPSNEQFF. For the CDR3, the DNA is TGTGCCAGCAGTTTAGGAGATTGGGTCCGCCCCAGCAATGAGCAGTTCTTC.

The rearrangement uses TRBV20-1 and TRBJ1-6; D is ambiguous. CDR1 and CDR2 (germline): DFQATT, SNEGSKA (reference sequence). The CDR3 totals 17 residues. Trimming stripped 0 bases from V and 0 bases from J, with 12 bases between. In DNA form, the CDR3 reads TGCAGTGCTAGAGATCCTTTACAGAGCTCCTATAATTCACCCCTCCACTTT. Protein: CSARDPLQSSYNSPLHF.

This rearrangement joins TRBV25-1 to TRBJ2-3; D call uncertain. V shed 3 bases and J shed 1 base, with 11 bases lying between them. Germline CDR1 is MGHDK and CDR2 is SYGVNS. The CDR3 totals 15 residues. Here the CDR3 DNA reads TGTGCCAGCAGTGACCCTGACACCCGCACAGATACGCAGTATTTT. Translating gives CASSDPDTRTDTQYF. Variable domain in full (rest from reference TRBV25-1 and TRBJ2-3): EADIYQTPRYLVIGTGKKITLECSQTMGHDKMYWYQQDPGMELHLIHYSYGVNSTEKGDLSSESTVSRIRTEHFPLTLESARPSHTSQYLCASSDPDTRTDTQYFGPGTRLTVL.

The chain combines TRBV4-1 with TRBJ2-2; the match to TRBD1 covers 7 bases. V lost 4 bases, J lost 5 bases, and 10 bases stayed unmatched. The germline V gene has CDR1 MGHRA and CDR2 YSYEKL. CDR3 length: 16 residues. The CDR3 DNA is TGCGCCAGCAGCCCCCCCCATAGGGGGCCTACCGGGGAGCTGTTTTTT. Translated, it gives CASSPPHRGPTGELFF.

The chain joins TRBV2 to TRBJ2-5; TRBD2 aligns across 10 bases. V trimming: 10 bases; J trimming: 11 bases; junction bases outside the gene matches: 16. The CDR3 covers 14 residues. Germline assignment: CDR1 SNHLY and CDR2 FYNNEI. The CDR3 sequence: CANPGLADANEQYF. Written as DNA, the CDR3 is TGTGCCAACCCCGGACTAGCGGACGCCAATGAGCAGTACTTC.

The gene calls are TRBV6-1 and TRBJ1-5, with D tentatively TRBD1 (6 bases). Looked up from germline, CDR1 is MNHNS and CDR2 is SASEGT. The CDR3 has 15 residues. V lost 2 bases and J lost 5, with 13 bases in between. CDR3 nucleotide sequence: TGTGCCAGCAGTGAACCAGGACAGATAGATCAGCCCCAGCATTTT. It specifies CASSEPGQIDQPQHF.

This chain links TRBV12-3 or TRBV12-4 with TRBJ2-5; TRBD2 aligns across 8 bases. This CDR3 has 17 residues. The V and J ends lost 4 bases and 2 bases, in that order; junction bases with no gene match: 12. The CDR3 region is CASSWFSASGYQETQYF. As DNA, the CDR3 is TGTGCCAGCAGTTGGTTTTCGGCTAGCGGGTATCAAGAGACCCAGTACTTC.

V gene TRBV28 combines with J gene TRBJ2-3, with a weak D call TRBD2 (7 bases). The V gene's germline CDR1 is MDHEN and CDR2 SYDVKM. The V end lost 4 bases, the J end lost 3 bases, and 20 bases lay between the germline ends. The CDR3 covers 17 residues. The CDR3 sequence is CASSSSWRGRRTDTQYF. The CDR3 bases are TGTGCCAGCAGTTCCTCCTGGCGGGGGCGGCGTACAGATACGCAGTATTTT.

This clonotype was seen a few times. This sequence joins TRBV12-3 or TRBV12-4 and TRBJ1-5; no firm D call. CDR3 length equals 13 residues. Trimming took off 4 bases at V and 7 bases at J, with 11 bases between the two ends. The CDR3 spells CASSSNGGQPQHF. CDR3 nucleotides: TGTGCCAGCAGTTCCAACGGTGGACAGCCCCAGCATTTT.

This clonotype appeared a single time. The rearrangement joins TRBV6-5 to TRBJ2-7; D is uncertain. This CDR3 has 15 residues. Germline values: CDR1 MNHEY, CDR2 SVGAGI. V was shortened by 0 bases and J by 7 bases, with 16 bases between the two germline ends. In nucleotides, the CDR3 is TGTGCCAGCAGTTACTCACTGGTAGGGTACAATGAGCAGTACTTC. This codes for CASSYSLVGYNEQYF.

V is TRBV5-1 and J is TRBJ2-3; the match to TRBD2 covers 7 bases. In germline, CDR1 is SGHRS, CDR2 YFSETQ. With V trimmed by 1 base and J by 1 base, 6 bases remained unmatched. There are 16 residues in the CDR3. CDR3 DNA: TGCGCCAGCAGCTTGAAGCGGGACCCTCGCACAGATACGCAGTATTTT. Its translation: CASSLKRDPRTDTQYF. Supplemented by reference TRBV5-1 and TRBJ2-3, the full variable domain reads KAGVTQTPRYLIKTRGQQVTLSCSPISGHRSVSWYQQTPGQGLQFLFEYFSETQRNKGNFPGRFSGRQFSNSRSEMNVSTLELGDSALYLCASSLKRDPRTDTQYFGPGTRLTVL.

The chain has TRBV7-9 and TRBJ2-3; 10 bases align to TRBD2. This CDR3 is built from 18 residues. V was clipped by 1 base and J by 2 bases; unmatched bases: 9. The germline V gene has CDR1 SEHNR and CDR2 FQNEAQ (reference sequence). Here the CDR3 reads CASSLGGLLAGVTDTQYF. The CDR3 region has the DNA TGTGCCAGCAGCTTAGGGGGTCTGCTAGCGGGGGTCACAGATACGCAGTATTTT.

The chain recombines TRBV13 with TRBJ1-1; no definite D call. The CDR3 contains 16 residues. V lost 0 bases, J lost 2 bases, and 13 bases lay in between. Per germline, CDR1 PRHDT and CDR2 FYEKMQ (reference sequence). The CDR3 loop reads CASSLGQTWGNTEAFF. The DNA of the CDR3 is TGTGCCAGCAGCTTAGGCCAAACCTGGGGTAACACTGAAGCTTTCTTT.

The gene calls are TRBV7-2 and TRBJ2-3; 10 nucleotides match TRBD2. This CDR3 has 18 amino acids. V trimming: 1 base; J trimming: 4 bases; junction bases outside the gene matches: 11. Germline V gives CDR1 SGHTA, CDR2 FQGNSA. CDR3 nucleotides: TGTGCCAGCAGCTTAGGTTCTAGCGGGAGAGGAGGGGCAGATACGCAGTATTTT. Translated, it gives CASSLGSSGRGGADTQYF.

V is TRBV4-3 and J is TRBJ2-7; D ambiguous. Germline lookup yields CDR1 LGHNA and CDR2 YSLEER. V shed 4 bases and J shed 2 bases, with 18 bases lying between them. The CDR3 contains 16 residues. CDR3 DNA: TGCGCCAGCAGCCTAGACTTATCGGACGTGGCCTACGAGCAGTACTTC. It yields the protein CASSLDLSDVAYEQYF.

The chain is built from TRBV7-2 and TRBJ2-3; TRBD1 matches 7 bases. The CDR3 covers 15 residues. The V segment lost 4 bases and the J segment 1 base; nucleotides outside the gene matches: 5. In germline, CDR1 is SGHTA, CDR2 FQGNSA. CDR3 sequence: CASSYAGTGTDTQYF. DNA for the CDR3: TGTGCCAGCAGCTACGCCGGGACAGGCACAGATACGCAGTATTTT.

The chain combines TRBV20-1 with TRBJ1-1, with D tentatively TRBD1 (5 bases). The CDR3 runs 16 residues. Germline V gene sequence: CDR1 DFQATT, CDR2 SNEGSKA (reference sequence). Trimming stripped 1 base from V and 5 bases from J, with 20 bases between. The CDR3 region is CSARGPRRDGKTEAFF. The CDR3, as DNA: TGCAGTGCTAGAGGTCCTCGCCGGGACGGTAAAACTGAAGCTTTCTTT.